Sequencing of this T cell receptor beta chain was carried out in a study of blood T cell repertoires in COVID-19. Across the study: Samples representing acute and convalescent COVID-19 were sourced from the United States, Italy and Spain. Sample material is recorded as cDNA or gDNA derived from T cells, B-cell-depleted T cells, or PBMCs.

Per the original data handling: Reference gene primer amplification in the assay estimated nucleated cell counts. The assay was immunoSEQ multiplex PCR, and TCRdb's table has in-frame clones only and misses some. V, J and clone size are taken as reported in that table, and D and trimming were inferred from the DNA itself. The sample includes roughly 220,000 clones, 85% to 90% seen only once; the top ten take approximately 16%. CDR3 size: 17 residues. Losses at the gene ends were 3 bases for V and 3 bases for J; bases not matched to a gene: 11. Germline-derived CDR1 and CDR2 are LGHDT and YNNKEL (reference sequence).

The chain joins TRBV3-1 (or the pseudogene TRBV3-2) to TRBJ2-3; 8 bases fit TRBD2. The sequence was obtained from a man aged 25-45 years who had been exposed to COVID-19. Sequenced material: PBMCs or T cells enriched from blood (not recorded which). The CDR3 reads CASSQGRRGARTDTQYF. CDR3 coding DNA: TGTGCCAGCAGCCAGGGTAGGCGGGGGGCCCGTACAGATACGCAGTATTTT.